Shown below are 4 T cell receptor beta chains from a single sample sequenced in a study of blood T cell repertoires in COVID-19. Clones were read by immunoSEQ multiplex PCR, and TCRdb kept only the in-frame ones, dropping some. This table holds over 70,000 clones, roughly four fifths found once. Sequenced material: peripheral blood. The receptors derive from an elderly woman with active or convalescent COVID-19.

V is TRBV18 and J is TRBJ1-2; 7 bases are shared with TRBD1. This CDR3 comprises 15 residues. Germline values: CDR1 KGHSH, CDR2 LQKENI. V lost 4 bases, J lost 4 bases, and 9 bases stayed unmatched. CDR3 sequence (DNA): TGTGCCAGCTCACAAAGACAGGGAAGAAGCTATGGCTACACCTTC. Amino acid sequence: CASSQRQGRSYGYTF.

The V call is TRBV28, the J call TRBJ1-2; 7 bases align to TRBD1. J was trimmed by 4 bases and V by 6 bases; bases with no gene match: 11. The CDR3 runs 15 residues. Germline values: CDR1 MDHEN, CDR2 SYDVKM. Here the CDR3 reads CASRGGGRTAYGYTF. The CDR3 nucleotides read TGTGCCAGCAGAGGGGGCGGGAGGACTGCCTATGGCTACACCTTC.

V is TRBV19 and J is TRBJ1-1, with no clear D. This CDR3 is 12 amino acids long. V lost 3 bases and J 7 bases, leaving 9 bases between the germline ends. CDR1 and CDR2 (germline): LNHDA, SQIVND (reference sequence). DNA of the CDR3: TGTGCCAGTAGTATTTCGGCAGGTGAAGCTTTCTTT. Translated: CASSISAGEAFF.

The rearrangement links TRBV4-1 to TRBJ2-3, with 7 bases lining up with TRBD2. Germline V gene sequence: CDR1 MGHRA, CDR2 YSYEKL. V lost 1 base and J lost 5; bases outside the gene matches: 12. CDR3 length: 17 residues. CDR3 amino acids: CASSQVGRREGGDTQYF. The CDR3 bases are TGCGCCAGCAGCCAAGTCGGACGCAGGGAGGGCGGAGATACGCAGTATTTT.